Below are 9 T cell receptor beta chains sequenced from a single sample in a study of CD8 T cells in ankylosing spondylitis. TCRdb independently ran MiXCR on the 5' RACE reads; one entry per CDR3 protein. The table has around 340,000 distinct CDR3 sequences, approximately 15% seen once. The sample consisted of blood, either unsorted or a sorted T cell fraction (not recorded which). These receptors were taken from a male donor with ankylosing spondylitis or in good health (not recorded which).

This clonotype showed up just a few times. The V and J genes are TRBV7-2 and TRBJ2-3, with TRBD2 matching 9 bases. The germline V gene has CDR1 SGHTA and CDR2 FQGNSA. This CDR3 has 15 amino acids. The J segment lost 6 bases and the V segment lost 5 bases, leaving 9 bases of the junction unmatched. The CDR3: CASSLSGSSWDTQYF. The CDR3 region has the DNA TGTGCCAGCAGCCTTAGCGGGAGTAGTTGGGATACGCAGTATTTT.

This clonotype appeared a few times. This chain connects TRBV3-1 to TRBJ1-1, with 7 bases lining up with TRBD1. V lost 0 bases, J lost 7 bases, and 8 bases stayed unmatched. The CDR3 consists of 15 residues. CDR1 is LGHDT and CDR2 is YNNKEL in the germline V gene (reference sequence). CDR3 nucleotide sequence: TGTGCCAGCAGCCAAGAACGGAGGGGGCAGAATGAAGCTTTCTTT. Amino acid sequence: CASSQERRGQNEAFF.

In its sample, this clonotype was seen a few times. The chain combines TRBV29-1 with TRBJ2-1; weak D call: TRBD2 (6 bases). The length of the CDR3 is 14 residues. The V gene's germline CDR1 is SQVTM and CDR2 ANQGSEA. V was trimmed by 6 bases and J by 4 bases, leaving 16 bases between them. CDR3 DNA sequence: TGCAGCGTGGGGGGTGCGGGGTATTACAATGAGCAGTTCTTC. Its translation: CSVGGAGYYNEQFF.

V is TRBV9 and J is TRBJ2-4, with TRBD1 matching over 7 bases. From germline, CDR1 is SGDLS and CDR2 YYNGEE. Trimming at V came to 7 bases and at J to 9 bases, leaving 10 bases not matched to a gene. This CDR3 is built from 13 residues. This CDR3 reads CASAQGGDSIQYF. The CDR3 DNA follows: TGTGCCAGCGCCCAAGGGGGCGACAGCATTCAGTACTTC.

This clonotype was observed a handful of times. The chain has TRBV27 and TRBJ2-3, with D possibly being TRBD1 (8 bases). The germline V gene has CDR1 MNHEY and CDR2 SMNVEV (reference sequence). Trimming shortened V by 4 bases and J by 6 bases, and 14 bases separated the two germline ends. The length of the CDR3 is 14 residues. CDR3 sequence (DNA): TGTGCCAGCAGTTCCGGACAGGGAGGGGATACGCAGTATTTT. Protein sequence: CASSSGQGGDTQYF.

This sequence joins TRBV12-3 or TRBV12-4 and TRBJ2-1; D not certain. V was trimmed by 8 bases and J by 8 bases, leaving 4 bases between them. The CDR3 is made up of 9 amino acids. The CDR3, as DNA: TGTGCCAGCGGCTATGAGCAGTTCTTC. Translating it yields CASGYEQFF.

This clonotype was detected many times. The J gene is TRBJ1-2, the V gene TRBV5-5; D is ambiguous. Trimming stripped 0 bases from V and 2 bases from J, with 8 bases between. Germline lookup yields CDR1 SGHKS and CDR2 YYEKEE (reference sequence). The CDR3 sequence is 14 residues long. The CDR3 DNA is TGTGCCAGCAGCTTGGCTCCCACGAACTATGGCTACACCTTC. Amino acids: CASSLAPTNYGYTF.

The chain employs TRBV29-1 and TRBJ2-3; TRBD2 matches 16 bases. V dropped 1 base and J dropped 6; count of bases not matched to a gene: 4. This CDR3 has 16 residues. In germline, CDR1 is SQVTM, CDR2 ANQGSEA. CDR3 sequence: CSVEGGLAGGRDTQYF. The DNA for the CDR3 is TGCAGCGTTGAAGGGGGACTAGCGGGAGGGCGTGATACGCAGTATTTT.

The rearrangement uses TRBV4-1 and TRBJ2-1; 9 bases are a match to TRBD1. Per the germline V gene, CDR1 is MGHRA and CDR2 is YSYEKL. The trim removed 5 bases at V and 5 bases at J, leaving 10 bases unmatched. CDR3 length: 16 residues. The CDR3 DNA reads as TGCGCCAGCAGCAAGGGCTCGGGACAGGGAAACAATGAGCAGTTCTTC. The encoded protein is CASSKGSGQGNNEQFF.